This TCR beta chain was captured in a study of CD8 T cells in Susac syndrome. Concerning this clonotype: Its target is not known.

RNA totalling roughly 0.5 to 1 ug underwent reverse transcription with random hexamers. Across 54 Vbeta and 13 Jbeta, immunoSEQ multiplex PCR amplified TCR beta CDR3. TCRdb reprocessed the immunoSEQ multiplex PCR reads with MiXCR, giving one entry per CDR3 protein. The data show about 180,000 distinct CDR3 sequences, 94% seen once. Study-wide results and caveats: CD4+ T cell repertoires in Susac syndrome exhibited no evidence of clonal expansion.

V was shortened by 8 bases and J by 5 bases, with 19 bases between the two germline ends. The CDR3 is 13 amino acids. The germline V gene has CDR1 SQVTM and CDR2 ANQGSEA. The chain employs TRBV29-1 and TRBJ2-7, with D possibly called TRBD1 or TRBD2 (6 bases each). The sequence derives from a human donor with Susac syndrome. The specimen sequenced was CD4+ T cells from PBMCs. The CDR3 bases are TGCAGCACCGTAGTTGGGGGGCGAGACGAGCAGTACTTC. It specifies CSTVVGGRDEQYF.